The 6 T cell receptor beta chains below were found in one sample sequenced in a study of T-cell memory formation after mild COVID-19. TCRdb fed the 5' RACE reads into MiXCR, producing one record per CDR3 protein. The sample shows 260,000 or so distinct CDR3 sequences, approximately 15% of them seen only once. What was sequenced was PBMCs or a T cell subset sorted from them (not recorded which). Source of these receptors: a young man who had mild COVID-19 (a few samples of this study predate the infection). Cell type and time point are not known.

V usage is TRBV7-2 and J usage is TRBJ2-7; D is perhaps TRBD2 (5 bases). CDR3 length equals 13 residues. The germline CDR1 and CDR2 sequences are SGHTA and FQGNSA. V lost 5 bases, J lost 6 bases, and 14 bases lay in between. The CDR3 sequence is CASSARGFSEQYF. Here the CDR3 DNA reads TGTGCCAGCAGCGCCAGAGGGTTTTCCGAGCAGTACTTC. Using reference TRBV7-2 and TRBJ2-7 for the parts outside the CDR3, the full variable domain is GAGVSQSPSNKVTEKGKDVELRCDPISGHTALYWYRQSLGQGLEFLIYFQGNSAPDKSGLPSDRFSAERTGGSVSTLTIQRTQQEDSAVYLCASSARGFSEQYFGPGTRLTVT.

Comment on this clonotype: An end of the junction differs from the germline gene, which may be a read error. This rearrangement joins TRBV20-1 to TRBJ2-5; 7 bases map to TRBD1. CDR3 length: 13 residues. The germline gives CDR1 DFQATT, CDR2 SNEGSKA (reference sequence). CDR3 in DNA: TGCAGTGCATCCCGGGACAGTAAATCGGCCCATTACTTC. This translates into CSASRDSKSAHYF.

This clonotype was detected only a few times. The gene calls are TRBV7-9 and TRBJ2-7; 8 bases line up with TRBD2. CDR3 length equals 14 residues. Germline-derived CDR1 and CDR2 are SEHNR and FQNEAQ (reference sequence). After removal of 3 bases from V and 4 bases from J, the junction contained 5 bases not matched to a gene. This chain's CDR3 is CASSFQRGSYEQYF. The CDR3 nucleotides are TGTGCCAGCAGCTTCCAGCGGGGGTCGTACGAGCAGTACTTC.

The CDR3 reads CASSLGGNGELFF. The CDR3 region has the DNA TGCGCCAGCAGCTTAGGGGGCAACGGGGAGCTGTTTTTT. V and J are TRBV5-1 and TRBJ2-2, with TRBD1 identical over 7 bases. The junction had 2 bases not matched to a gene; V was cut back by 2 bases and J by 7 bases. This CDR3 comprises 13 residues. CDR1 is SGHRS, CDR2 YFSETQ, per germline. The full variable domain, its missing parts supplied by reference TRBV5-1 and TRBJ2-2, is KAGVTQTPRYLIKTRGQQVTLSCSPISGHRSVSWYQQTPGQGLQFLFEYFSETQRNKGNFPGRFSGRQFSNSRSEMNVSTLELGDSALYLCASSLGGNGELFFGEGSRLTVL.

In DNA form, the CDR3 reads TGTGCCTGGGGTGCCGGGAGCGGTGGGTACCAAGAGACCCAGTACTTC. Translated: CAWGAGSGGYQETQYF. The chain employs TRBV30 and TRBJ2-5, with D tentatively TRBD2 (6 bases). Trimming removed 5 bases from V and 0 bases from J, with 19 bases in between. Germline V gene lookup returns CDR1 GTSNPN and CDR2 SVGIG (reference sequence). The CDR3 contains 16 residues.

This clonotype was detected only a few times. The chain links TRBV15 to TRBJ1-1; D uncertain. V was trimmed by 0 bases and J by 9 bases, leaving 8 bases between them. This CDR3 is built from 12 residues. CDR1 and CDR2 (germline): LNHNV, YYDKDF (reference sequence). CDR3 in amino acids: CATSRDLGQAFF. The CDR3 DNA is TGTGCCACCAGCAGAGATCTAGGACAAGCTTTCTTT.